One sample yielded the 11 T cell receptor beta chains listed below, sequenced in a study of blood T cell repertoires in COVID-19. The assay was immunoSEQ multiplex PCR, and TCRdb's table has in-frame clones only and misses some. The sample carries approximately 140,000 clones, about nine tenths recorded once. The sample comprised peripheral blood. These receptors all come from a woman aged 60-75 years with active or convalescent COVID-19.

This clone was seen repeatedly, ten times or more. CDR3 in amino acids: CASSLVQGNSYEQYF. CDR3 in DNA: TGTGCCAGCAGTCTCGTACAGGGGAACTCCTACGAGCAGTACTTC. The chain couples TRBV27 to TRBJ2-7, with 7 bases that match TRBD1. CDR1 is MNHEY and CDR2 is SMNVEV in the germline V gene (reference sequence). The CDR3 covers 15 residues. With 5 bases clipped from V and 0 bases from J, the junction kept 7 bases outside the gene matches.

This chain links TRBV18 with TRBJ2-2; TRBD1 agrees at 12 bases. V was pared by 0 bases and J by 5 bases, with 1 base of the junction left unmatched. The CDR3 totals 16 residues. Germline V gene sequence: CDR1 KGHSH, CDR2 LQKENI. CDR3 in amino acids: CASSPPGQGATGELFF. The CDR3 DNA reads as TGTGCCAGCTCACCACCGGGACAGGGGGCGACCGGGGAGCTGTTTTTT.

The V call is TRBV20-1, the J call TRBJ2-1, with 12 bases identical to TRBD2. J lost 6 bases, V lost 3 bases, and 6 bases had no gene match. The CDR3 sequence is 15 residues long. CDR1 and CDR2 from the germline V gene are DFQATT and SNEGSKA (reference sequence). This CDR3 is CSASLASGGANEQFF. DNA of the CDR3: TGCAGTGCTAGTTTGGCTAGCGGGGGGGCCAATGAGCAGTTCTTC.

The table lists this clone with a count of one. The rearrangement uses TRBV19 and TRBJ2-3, with a possible D match to TRBD2 (6 bases). With 9 bases removed from V and 2 bases from J, the gap between germline ends came to 15 bases. The CDR3 loop spans 14 amino acids. Looked up from germline, CDR1 is LNHDA and CDR2 is SQIVND (reference sequence). CDR3 nucleotide sequence: TGTGCCAGGCCAGCTAGCGTAACCACAGATACGCAGTATTTT. Amino acids: CARPASVTTDTQYF.

The chain couples TRBV2 to TRBJ1-1, with a weak D call TRBD1 (6 bases). The CDR3 runs to 14 residues. CDR1 is SNHLY, CDR2 FYNNEI, per germline. Trimming removed 6 bases at V and 2 bases at J, with 13 bases between. The CDR3: CASRGQLTNTEAFF. CDR3 in DNA: TGTGCCAGCAGAGGACAGCTAACCAACACTGAAGCTTTCTTT.

The chain uses TRBV3-1 (or the pseudogene TRBV3-2) and TRBJ2-7; D possibly corresponds to TRBD1 (6 bases). Trimming took off 5 bases at V and 9 bases at J, with 17 bases between the two ends. Germline V gene data show CDR1 as LGHDT and CDR2 as YNNKEL (reference sequence). The CDR3 sequence is 13 residues long. The CDR3 sequence: CASSGLGQSGQYF. CDR3 DNA: TGTGCCAGCAGCGGGTTAGGACAGTCCGGGCAGTACTTC.

The gene calls are TRBV27 and TRBJ2-3, with D possibly matching TRBD2 (6 bases). This CDR3 region has 14 residues. V lost 3 bases, J lost 2 bases, and 9 bases lay in between. From germline, CDR1 is MNHEY and CDR2 SMNVEV (reference sequence). The CDR3 DNA reads as TGTGCCAGCAGTTTGGGACTGATCACAGATACGCAGTATTTT. Protein product: CASSLGLITDTQYF.

This rearrangement joins TRBV18 to TRBJ2-1; 11 bases agree with TRBD1. V was pared by 5 bases and J by 2 bases, with 2 bases of the junction left unmatched. CDR1 and CDR2 (germline): KGHSH, LQKENI. The length of the CDR3 is 15 residues. The CDR3 region is CASSRGQGAYNEQFF. CDR3 coding DNA: TGTGCCAGCTCAAGGGGACAGGGGGCCTACAATGAGCAGTTCTTC.

This rearrangement joins TRBV2 to TRBJ1-6, with 8 bases matching TRBD1. The germline gives CDR1 SNHLY, CDR2 FYNNEI. With V trimmed by 6 bases and J by 9 bases, 10 bases remained unmatched. The CDR3 contains 15 residues. CDR3 protein: CASRERTGSASPLHF. CDR3 bases: TGTGCCAGCAGAGAAAGGACAGGGTCGGCTTCACCCCTCCACTTT.

V usage is TRBV5-4 and J usage is TRBJ2-3; perhaps TRBD1 as D (6 bases). Germline CDR1 is SGHNT and CDR2 is YYREEE (reference sequence). The CDR3 extends over 14 amino acids. V gave up 3 bases and J gave up 4 bases, with 12 bases separating them. CDR3 residues: CASSSGQRADTQYF. For the CDR3, the DNA is TGTGCCAGCAGCTCAGGACAGAGGGCAGATACGCAGTATTTT.

This sequence joins TRBV5-6 and TRBJ2-7, with 7 bases that match TRBD1. The V and J ends lost 2 bases and 6 bases, in that order; junction bases with no gene match: 14. CDR1 is SGHDT, CDR2 YYEEEE, per germline. The CDR3 has 16 residues. The CDR3 loop reads CASSFSRGLETGEQYF. The CDR3 DNA sequence: TGTGCCAGCAGCTTCTCTAGGGGGCTGGAGACTGGCGAGCAGTACTTC. Based on the CDR3 plus reference TRBV5-6 and TRBJ2-7, the full variable domain is DAGVTQSPTHLIKTRGQQVTLRCSPKSGHDTVSWYQQALGQGPQFIFQYYEEEERQRGNFPDRFSGHQFPNYSSELNVNALLLGDSALYLCASSFSRGLETGEQYFGPGTRLTVT.